Presented here are 14 T cell receptor beta chains from one specimen sequenced in a study of blood T cell repertoires in COVID-19. Sequencing used immunoSEQ multiplex PCR; TCRdb keeps in-frame clones, though not all of them. The sample carries about 200,000 clones, around 80% recorded once. The sequenced sample consisted of peripheral blood. These receptors came from a human donor in a cohort sampled during active COVID-19.

This clone was found many times. The chain uses TRBV7-8 and TRBJ2-3; TRBD1 matches at 10 bases. Germline lookup yields CDR1 SGHVS and CDR2 FQNEAQ. The CDR3 contains 16 residues. The V segment lost 4 bases and the J segment 3 bases; nucleotides outside the gene matches: 7. The CDR3 loop is CASSSGTGVRTDTQYF. The CDR3 coding sequence is TGTGCCAGCAGCTCCGGGACAGGGGTTAGAACAGATACGCAGTATTTT.

The chain couples TRBV6-1 to TRBJ2-3; maybe TRBD1 (6 bases). CDR3 size: 16 residues. Germline-derived CDR1 and CDR2 are MNHNS and SASEGT. V was trimmed by 3 bases and J by 2 bases, leaving 15 bases between them. The CDR3 sequence is CASSDPATGHTDTQYF. The CDR3 DNA reads TGTGCCAGCAGTGACCCCGCGACAGGTCACACAGATACGCAGTATTTT.

The rearrangement links TRBV5-1 to TRBJ2-5; TRBD2 might be the D (5 bases). The germline gives CDR1 SGHRS, CDR2 YFSETQ. V was cut by 0 bases and J by 5 bases, with 14 bases left in between. This CDR3 is 15 amino acids long. The CDR3, as DNA: TGCGCCAGCAGCTTGGGCGGCGGAAGAGGGGAGACCCAGTACTTC. It translates to CASSLGGGRGETQYF.

This clone was found a few times. The chain combines TRBV6-6 with TRBJ1-2, with 10 bases lining up with TRBD1. CDR3 length: 15 amino acids. J gave up 8 bases and V 0 bases, and 6 bases lay outside the gene matches. The germline V gene has CDR1 MNHNY and CDR2 SVGAGI (reference sequence). The CDR3: CASSYSGTGALGYTF. DNA of the CDR3: TGTGCCAGCAGTTACTCCGGGACAGGGGCGCTGGGCTACACCTTC.

The chain uses TRBV7-8 and TRBJ1-2; D possibly corresponds to TRBD1 (5 bases). Germline V gives CDR1 SGHVS, CDR2 FQNEAQ. The CDR3 runs 14 residues. The ends were cut back, 5 bases at V and 4 bases at J, with 14 bases in the middle. The CDR3, as DNA: TGTGCCAGCAGCCCCAGGGCTTACGGCTATGGCTACACCTTC. It yields the protein CASSPRAYGYGYTF. Supplemented by reference TRBV7-8 and TRBJ1-2, the full variable domain reads GAGVSQSPRYKVAKRGQDVALRCDPISGHVSLFWYQQALGQGPEFLTYFQNEAQLDKSGLPSDRFFAERPEGSVSTLKIQRTQQEDSAVYLCASSPRAYGYGYTFGSGTRLTVV.

This clone was picked up one time. This chain joins TRBV5-3 and TRBJ1-5, with D maybe TRBD1 (6 bases). TRBV5-3 is classed as an ORF, of uncertain function. V lost 2 bases, J lost 5 bases, and 17 bases lay in between. The CDR3 sequence is 16 residues long. In nucleotides, the CDR3 is TGTGCCAGAAGCTTTTCTCGGGGGGCGCTTCATCAGCCCCAGCATTTT. Protein product: CARSFSRGALHQPQHF.

This clone came up a few times. The V gene is TRBV7-9, the J gene TRBJ2-3, with a tentative D call TRBD1 (5 bases). CDR1 is SEHNR, CDR2 FQNEAQ, per germline (reference sequence). There are 15 residues in the CDR3. Trimming took off 7 bases at V and 0 bases at J, with 14 bases between the two ends. Written as DNA, the CDR3 is TGTGCCAGCAAATGGGGTGCAGGGAGCACAGATACGCAGTATTTT. Protein sequence: CASKWGAGSTDTQYF.

This sequence joins TRBV15 and TRBJ1-5; D not certain. Trimming took off 1 base at V and 6 bases at J, with 13 bases between the two ends. From germline, CDR1 is LNHNV and CDR2 YYDKDF (reference sequence). The CDR3 has 15 amino acids. The CDR3 here is CATSRGSGVSQPQHF. As DNA, the CDR3 is TGTGCCACCAGCAGAGGGTCCGGAGTTAGTCAGCCCCAGCATTTT.

V and J are TRBV2 and TRBJ2-4; 8 nucleotides agree with TRBD2. Per the germline V gene, CDR1 is SNHLY and CDR2 is FYNNEI. This CDR3 is built from 16 residues. V dropped 0 bases and J dropped 2; count of bases not matched to a gene: 3. The CDR3: CASSEAERETKNIQYF. The CDR3 DNA is TGTGCCAGCAGTGAAGCGGAGCGGGAGACCAAAAACATTCAGTACTTC.

About this clone: This same CDR3 is encoded by further DNA sequences in the sample. J is TRBJ2-3 and V is TRBV7-2, with a tentative D call TRBD1 (6 bases). There are 15 residues in the CDR3. The V end lost 1 base, the J end lost 0 bases, and 8 bases lay between the germline ends. Germline V gives CDR1 SGHTA, CDR2 FQGNSA. The CDR3, as DNA: TGTGCCAGCAGCTTAGAGGGGGTTAGCACAGATACGCAGTATTTT. Amino acids: CASSLEGVSTDTQYF.

This clone was observed at least ten times. This chain uses TRBV29-1 with TRBJ2-1; 8 bases fit TRBD2. After removal of 7 bases from V and 0 bases from J, the junction contained 5 bases not matched to a gene. The CDR3 consists of 14 residues. CDR1 is SQVTM and CDR2 is ANQGSEA in the germline V gene. The CDR3: CSAATSGSYNEQFF. DNA for the CDR3: TGCAGCGCCGCAACTAGCGGCTCCTACAATGAGCAGTTCTTC.

The CDR3 region has the DNA TGTGCCAGCAGAAGGGGGCATAGCACAGATACGCAGTATTTT. This sequence encodes CASRRGHSTDTQYF. This chain links TRBV6-5 with TRBJ2-3, with 7 nucleotides matching TRBD1. Germline V gene sequence: CDR1 MNHEY, CDR2 SVGAGI. V shed 6 bases and J 0 bases; nucleotides not matched to a gene: 3. The CDR3 covers 14 residues.

This clone appeared a single time. V is TRBV1 and J is TRBJ2-7; the table's D call, TRBD2, was not checked against the DNA. TRBV1 is flagged as a pseudogene. The CDR3 contains 16 residues. CDR3 sequence: CTSSQDFPGLDYEQYF. CDR3 in DNA: TGCACCAGCAGCCAAGACTTTCCGGGACTAGACTACGAGCAGTACTTC.

This chain links TRBV4-1 with TRBJ1-4, with D unresolved. CDR1 is MGHRA, CDR2 YSYEKL, per germline. This CDR3 has 15 residues. Trimming cost V 1 base and J 4 bases, with 10 bases left between them. CDR3 region: CASSQVLAFNEKLFF. DNA for the CDR3: TGCGCCAGCAGCCAAGTACTAGCCTTTAATGAAAAACTGTTTTTT.